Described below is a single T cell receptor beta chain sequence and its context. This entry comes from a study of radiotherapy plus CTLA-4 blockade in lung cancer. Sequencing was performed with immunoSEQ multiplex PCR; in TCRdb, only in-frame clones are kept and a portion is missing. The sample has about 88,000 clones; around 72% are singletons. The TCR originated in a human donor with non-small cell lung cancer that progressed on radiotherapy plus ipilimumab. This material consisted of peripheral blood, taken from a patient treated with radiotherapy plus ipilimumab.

The CDR3 coding sequence is TGCGCCAGCAGCTTGGAAGGGACAGTCTATGGCTACACCTTC. It translates to CASSLEGTVYGYTF. The genes are TRBV5-1 and TRBJ1-2; TRBD1 matches 7 bases. The CDR3 has 14 amino acids. Trimming removed 0 bases from V and 4 bases from J; junction bases left unmatched: 3. Per the germline V gene, CDR1 is SGHRS and CDR2 is YFSETQ.